This T cell receptor beta chain was sequenced during a study of cytomegalovirus exposure and HLA in healthy donors. V gave up 2 bases and J gave up 3 bases, with 9 bases separating them. This CDR3 has 13 amino acids. Germline-derived CDR1 and CDR2 are SGHDT and YYEEEE. General observations from the study: The investigators catalogued some 150 TCR beta chains as cytomegalovirus-associated. Reports showed the classifier diagnosing cytomegalovirus status with high specificity and sensitivity. The tendency of first-cohort TCR clusters to co-occur in the 120 or so validation repertoires was identified by a subsequent analysis.

Measured with immunoSEQ multiplex PCR; TCRdb has only the in-frame clones, and not every one. The sample yields 50,000 to 65,000 clones, approximately 89% seen once. About this clone: The target antigen is unknown.

Specimen: PBMCs. The source of this sequence is a woman in her late teens or twenties in good health and CMV-seropositive. The V and J genes are TRBV5-6 and TRBJ2-7; a weak D match, TRBD2 (6 bases). DNA of the CDR3: TGTGCCAGCAGCTTTCTCGGGGGCTACGAGCAGTACTTC. Amino acids: CASSFLGGYEQYF.